These 11 T cell receptor beta chains share one sample of origin, sequenced in a study of graft-versus-host responses after intestinal transplantation. Produced via immunoSEQ multiplex PCR; TCRdb's table is partial and in-frame only. The sample consists of around 54,000 clones, about 89% of them appearing once. This specimen was PBMCs, taken 650 to 670 days after intestinal transplant. Receptors originate from a human patient who received an intestinal transplant, so some T cells may come from the graft donor.

The chain employs TRBV18 and TRBJ2-5, with 8 bases aligning to TRBD2. The CDR3 is made up of 15 amino acids. Trimming at V came to 4 bases and at J to 2 bases, leaving 6 bases not matched to a gene. CDR1 is KGHSH and CDR2 is LQKENI in the germline V gene. The CDR3 coding sequence is TGTGCCAGCTCACGTCTAGCGGGCCTACAAGAGACCCAGTACTTC. Amino acid sequence: CASSRLAGLQETQYF.

The V call is TRBV5-4, the J call TRBJ2-1; D remains ambiguous. The V gene lost 1 base and the J gene lost 7 bases, with 6 bases spanning the gap. CDR3 length equals 12 residues. CDR1 is SGHNT, CDR2 YYREEE, per germline (reference sequence). The CDR3 region is CASSLPLNEQFF. The DNA for the CDR3 is TGTGCCAGCAGCTTGCCATTAAATGAGCAGTTCTTC.

The V gene is TRBV6-5, the J gene TRBJ1-3; D ambiguous. V dropped 0 bases and J dropped 4 bases, with 10 bases sitting between them. From germline, CDR1 is MNHEY and CDR2 SVGAGI. The CDR3 totals 15 residues. As DNA, the CDR3 is TGTGCCAGCAGTTACTCGAAGGCAGCCGGAAACACCATATATTTT. Its protein product is CASSYSKAAGNTIYF.

The chain joins TRBV11-2 to TRBJ2-7; perhaps TRBD1 as D (6 bases). V lost 1 base and J lost 4, with 11 bases in between. CDR1 is SGHAT, CDR2 FQNNGV, per germline. The CDR3 is 14 amino acids. CDR3 sequence: CASSLGGRAYEQYF. The CDR3 DNA reads TGTGCCAGCAGCTTAGGGGGGCGGGCGTACGAGCAGTACTTC.

The chain employs TRBV18 and TRBJ2-5, with 12 bases identical to TRBD1. CDR1 KGHSH and CDR2 LQKENI come from the germline V gene. This CDR3 is built from 18 residues. The V gene end was trimmed by 2 bases and the J gene end by 4 bases; junction bases not matched to a gene: 11. This CDR3 reads CASSPATGQGARGETQYF. For the CDR3, the DNA is TGTGCCAGCTCACCAGCTACGGGACAGGGGGCGCGGGGAGAGACCCAGTACTTC. The full variable domain, its missing parts supplied by reference TRBV18 and TRBJ2-5, is NAGVMQNPRHLVRRRGQEARLRCSPMKGHSHVYWYRQLPEEGLKFMVYLQKENIIDESGMPKERFSAEFPKEGPSILRIQQVVRGDSAAYFCASSPATGQGARGETQYFGPGTRLLVL.

This chain connects TRBV9 to TRBJ1-2; 7 bases map to TRBD1. The CDR3 is made up of 14 amino acids. The V gene's germline CDR1 is SGDLS and CDR2 YYNGEE. After removal of 4 bases from V and 4 bases from J, the junction contained 7 bases not matched to a gene. The CDR3: CASSFLRDSYGYTF. The CDR3, as DNA: TGTGCCAGCAGCTTCCTCCGGGACAGCTATGGCTACACCTTC.

V usage is TRBV6-1 and J usage is TRBJ2-7, with TRBD1 matching over 7 bases. J lost 2 bases, V lost 7 bases, and 5 bases had no gene match. The CDR3 is made up of 13 amino acids. The germline gives CDR1 MNHNS, CDR2 SASEGT. CDR3 sequence reads: CASMEQGTYEQYF. In DNA, the CDR3 is TGTGCCAGCATGGAACAGGGGACCTACGAGCAGTACTTC.

V gene TRBV6-1 combines with J gene TRBJ1-1; a weak D match, TRBD1 (5 bases). This CDR3 contains 15 residues. Germline V gene data show CDR1 as MNHNS and CDR2 as SASEGT. V shed 3 bases and J shed 1 base, with 12 bases lying between them. CDR3 region: CASSDGADWNTEAFF. The CDR3 DNA is TGTGCCAGCAGTGACGGGGCAGATTGGAACACTGAAGCTTTCTTT.

This chain connects TRBV6-5 to TRBJ2-7; tentative D call: TRBD1 (6 bases). V was trimmed by 0 bases and J by 3 bases, leaving 12 bases between them. CDR3 length: 15 amino acids. The germline gives CDR1 MNHEY, CDR2 SVGAGI. The CDR3 region is CASSYSQEGGYEQYF. In DNA, the CDR3 is TGTGCCAGCAGTTACTCCCAGGAAGGGGGCTACGAGCAGTACTTC.

The genes are TRBV12-5 and TRBJ2-7; 10 bases are a match to TRBD1. V lost 9 bases and J lost 6; bases outside the gene matches: 14. This CDR3 is built from 15 residues. Germline V lookup: CDR1 LGHNT, CDR2 FRNRAP. DNA for the CDR3: TGTGCTAGCGGCCGGTTCGGGACAGGGGTATTCGAGCAGTACTTC. This translates into CASGRFGTGVFEQYF.

This chain links TRBV18 with TRBJ1-2; no clear D gene. Germline assignment: CDR1 KGHSH and CDR2 LQKENI. The CDR3 totals 14 residues. V lost 6 bases, J lost 0 bases, and 11 bases lay in between. This chain's CDR3 is CASSVDGANYGYTF. In DNA, the CDR3 is TGTGCCAGCTCCGTGGACGGGGCTAACTATGGCTACACCTTC.